This TCR beta chain was profiled in a study of technical replicates of blood from several donors. V lost 4 bases, J lost 11 bases, and 6 bases stayed unmatched. The CDR3 has 13 amino acids. Per the germline V gene, CDR1 is MNHEY and CDR2 is SMNVEV (reference sequence). TCRdb's copy holds only in-frame clones and misses some; the assay was immunoSEQ multiplex PCR. Here the sample spans 65,000 to 90,000 clones, 90% to 95% being singletons. V usage is TRBV27 and J usage is TRBJ2-4, with 9 bases lining up with TRBD1. Sequencing was done on a sample of T cells isolated from PBMCs. The clonotype was recovered from a human donor in good health. Here the CDR3 reads CASSYRDRAVQYF. CDR3 DNA sequence: TGTGCCAGCAGTTACCGGGACAGGGCGGTTCAGTACTTC.